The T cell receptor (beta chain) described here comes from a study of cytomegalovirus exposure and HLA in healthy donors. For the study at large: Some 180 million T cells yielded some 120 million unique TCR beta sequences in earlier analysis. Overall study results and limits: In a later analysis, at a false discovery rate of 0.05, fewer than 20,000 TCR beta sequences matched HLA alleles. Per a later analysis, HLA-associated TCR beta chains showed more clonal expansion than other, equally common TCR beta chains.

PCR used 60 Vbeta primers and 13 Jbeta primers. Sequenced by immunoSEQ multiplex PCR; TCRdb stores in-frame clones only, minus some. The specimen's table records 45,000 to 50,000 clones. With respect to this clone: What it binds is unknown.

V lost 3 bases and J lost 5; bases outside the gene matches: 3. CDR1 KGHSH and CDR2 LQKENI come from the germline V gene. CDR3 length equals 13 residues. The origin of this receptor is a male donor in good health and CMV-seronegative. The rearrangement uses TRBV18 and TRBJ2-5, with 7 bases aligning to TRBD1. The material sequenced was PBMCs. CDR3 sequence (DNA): TGTGCCAGCTCACCGACAGGGTCGGAGACCCAGTACTTC. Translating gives CASSPTGSETQYF.